These T cell receptor beta chains were read from a single sample in a study of cytomegalovirus exposure and HLA in healthy donors. Assay: immunoSEQ multiplex PCR; the TCRdb copy retains only in-frame clones and omits some. The table records about 150,000 clones, around 72% of them present only once. Sample: PBMCs. The receptors stem from a man aged 45 to 65 in good health and CMV-seropositive. Both conserved end residues are part of each CDR3. A D gene is named only where the DNA matches it firmly. Clone size is stated in some rows and not others, as once, few, many or a class when expanded.

v_gene: TRBV2
abundance: .
j_gene: TRBJ1-5
d_gene: .
CDR3nt: TGTGCCAGCATTTTTCAAGGGGGGGGCAATCAGCCCCAGCATTTT
CDR3aa: CASIFQGGGNQPQHF

v_gene: TRBV5-8
abundance: .
j_gene: TRBJ1-1
d_gene: .
CDR3nt: TGTGCCAGCAGCTGGGCAGCGAACACTGAAGCTTTCTTT
CDR3aa: CASSWAANTEAFF

v_gene: TRBV19
abundance: few
j_gene: TRBJ1-2
d_gene: .
CDR3nt: TGTGCCAGTAGTATAGTCTCTCATGGCTACACCTTC
CDR3aa: CASSIVSHGYTF

v_gene: TRBV5-1
abundance: .
j_gene: TRBJ1-1
d_gene: TRBD1
CDR3nt: TGCGCCAGCAGCCTCGGTCCGGGACAGTGGAACACTGAAGCTTTCTTT
CDR3aa: CASSLGPGQWNTEAFF

v_gene: TRBV15
abundance: once
j_gene: TRBJ1-1
d_gene: TRBD1
CDR3nt: TGTGCCACCAGCAGAGATCAGGGGGGTGTGTGGAACACTGAAGCTTTCTTT
CDR3aa: CATSRDQGGVWNTEAFF

v_gene: TRBV27
abundance: .
j_gene: TRBJ2-2
d_gene: TRBD2
CDR3nt: TGTGCCAGCAGCCCCAGTTCCTCTGCTAGCGGGAGGGTGACCGGGGAGCTGTTTTTT
CDR3aa: CASSPSSSASGRVTGELFF

v_gene: TRBV11-3
abundance: .
j_gene: TRBJ2-3
d_gene: .
CDR3nt: TGTGCCAGCAGCCTCCAGGGTAGCCCAGATACGCAGTATTTT
CDR3aa: CASSLQGSPDTQYF

v_gene: TRBV29-1
abundance: few
j_gene: TRBJ1-3
d_gene: .
CDR3nt: TGCAGCGTTGGAGGGTCTGGAAACACCATATATTTT
CDR3aa: CSVGGSGNTIYF

v_gene: TRBV7-2
abundance: .
j_gene: TRBJ2-7
d_gene: TRBD1
CDR3nt: TGTGCCAGCAGCTTCAAGACAGGGATGTACGAGCAGTACTTC
CDR3aa: CASSFKTGMYEQYF

v_gene: TRBV29-1
abundance: few
j_gene: TRBJ1-1
d_gene: .
CDR3nt: TGCAGCGTCGCACGGTCCACCACTGAAGCTTTCTTT
CDR3aa: CSVARSTTEAFF

v_gene: TRBV6-6
abundance: .
j_gene: TRBJ1-1
d_gene: .
CDR3nt: TGTGCCAGTCAGGAGGGACTTCGGAACACTGAAGCTTTCTTT
CDR3aa: CASQEGLRNTEAFF

v_gene: TRBV7-2
abundance: .
j_gene: TRBJ2-2
d_gene: TRBD1
CDR3nt: TGTGCCAGCAGCTTGGACAGGGGATACGGGGAGCTGTTTTTT
CDR3aa: CASSLDRGYGELFF

v_gene: TRBV7-9
abundance: .
j_gene: TRBJ1-4
d_gene: .
CDR3nt: TGTGCCAGCAGCCGATTCCAGGGGAGCGGCAGAGAAAAACTGTTTTTT
CDR3aa: CASSRFQGSGREKLFF

v_gene: TRBV13
abundance: few
j_gene: TRBJ1-2
d_gene: TRBD1
CDR3nt: TGTGCCAGCAGCCCCCTCCAGGGGGCCTCTGGCTACACCTTC
CDR3aa: CASSPLQGASGYTF

v_gene: TRBV18
abundance: .
j_gene: TRBJ1-6
d_gene: TRBD1
CDR3nt: TGTGCCAGCTCCAGGGACAGGGAAGGTTCACCCCTCCACTTT
CDR3aa: CASSRDREGSPLHF

v_gene: TRBV6-1
abundance: .
j_gene: TRBJ2-7
d_gene: TRBD1
CDR3nt: TGTGCCAGCATCGACGGGACAGGCTACCCCTACGAGCAGTACTTC
CDR3aa: CASIDGTGYPYEQYF

v_gene: TRBV7-9
abundance: .
j_gene: TRBJ1-2
d_gene: .
CDR3nt: TGTTCCAGCAGCTCGCCGGGACTTCAGGACTATGGCTACACCTTC
CDR3aa: CSSSSPGLQDYGYTF

v_gene: TRBV7-8
abundance: few
j_gene: TRBJ2-1
d_gene: TRBD2
CDR3nt: TGTGCCAGCAGCCCCTTCCAAAAATTATTGCGGGGGAACAATGAGCAGTTCTTC
CDR3aa: CASSPFQKLLRGNNEQFF

v_gene: TRBV7-2
abundance: once
j_gene: TRBJ2-1
d_gene: .
CDR3nt: TGTGCCAGCAGCTTAGCGGGAGCTCGATACAATGAGCAGTTCTTC
CDR3aa: CASSLAGARYNEQFF

v_gene: TRBV7-2
abundance: .
j_gene: TRBJ2-5
d_gene: .
CDR3nt: TGTGCCAGCAGCTTCGGGATCCAAGAGACCCAGTACTTC
CDR3aa: CASSFGIQETQYF

v_gene: TRBV11-3
abundance: .
j_gene: TRBJ2-1
d_gene: TRBD1
CDR3nt: TGTGCCAGCAGCTTGGAAGGGGGCGCATCTTACAATGAGCAGTTCTTC
CDR3aa: CASSLEGGASYNEQFF

v_gene: TRBV7-2
abundance: .
j_gene: TRBJ2-7
d_gene: .
CDR3nt: TGTGCCAGCAGCTTATCCCGCAGTGCCTACGAGCAGTACTTC
CDR3aa: CASSLSRSAYEQYF

v_gene: TRBV18
abundance: .
j_gene: TRBJ2-7
d_gene: TRBD1
CDR3nt: TGTGCCAGCTCACCAGGGACAGGGTGGGAGCAGTACTTC
CDR3aa: CASSPGTGWEQYF

v_gene: TRBV27
abundance: few
j_gene: TRBJ1-1
d_gene: .
CDR3nt: TGTGCCAGCAGGAAACAGGTTTGGGCAGGACTGAACACTGAAGCTTTCTTT
CDR3aa: CASRKQVWAGLNTEAFF

v_gene: TRBV4-1
abundance: .
j_gene: TRBJ1-1
d_gene: TRBD1
CDR3nt: TGCGCCAGCAGCCAAAGACAGACAACAGGGGCCAGTAACACTGAAGCTTTCTTT
CDR3aa: CASSQRQTTGASNTEAFF

v_gene: TRBV6-5
abundance: .
j_gene: TRBJ2-7
d_gene: .
CDR3nt: TGTGCCAGCAGTTACTCGGCCTCGGGATGGCCCTACGAGCAGTACTTC
CDR3aa: CASSYSASGWPYEQYF

v_gene: TRBV11-2
abundance: .
j_gene: TRBJ2-7
d_gene: TRBD1
CDR3nt: TGTGCCAGCAGCTTAACGGACAGGGGCTACGAGCAGTACTTC
CDR3aa: CASSLTDRGYEQYF

v_gene: TRBV5-1
abundance: .
j_gene: TRBJ1-1
d_gene: .
CDR3nt: TGCGCCAGCAGCTTAACAGGGAGTGGCACTGAAGCTTTCTTT
CDR3aa: CASSLTGSGTEAFF

v_gene: TRBV5-4
abundance: once
j_gene: TRBJ2-3
d_gene: .
CDR3nt: TGTGCCAGCAGCCGGGGGACTGGCGGTCTCGATACGCAGTATTTT
CDR3aa: CASSRGTGGLDTQYF

v_gene: TRBV2
abundance: .
j_gene: TRBJ2-7
d_gene: .
CDR3nt: TGTGCCAGCAGTGGCTACAGTGTCTCCTACGAGCAGTACTTC
CDR3aa: CASSGYSVSYEQYF

v_gene: TRBV5-1
abundance: .
j_gene: TRBJ1-4
d_gene: .
CDR3nt: TGCGCCAGCAGCTTGGGTCAGGGTAATGAAAAACTGTTTTTT
CDR3aa: CASSLGQGNEKLFF

v_gene: TRBV19
abundance: .
j_gene: TRBJ2-3
d_gene: TRBD2
CDR3nt: TGTGCCAGTAGGAGACTAGCGGGTAACACAGATACGCAGTATTTT
CDR3aa: CASRRLAGNTDTQYF

v_gene: TRBV7-2
abundance: .
j_gene: TRBJ1-2
d_gene: .
CDR3nt: TGTGCCAGCAGCTTAGCGCACGAGAACTATGGCTACACCTTC
CDR3aa: CASSLAHENYGYTF

v_gene: TRBV7-8
abundance: .
j_gene: TRBJ1-1
d_gene: .
CDR3nt: TGTGCCAGCAGCTTAGGGCAGAACACTGAAGCTTTCTTT
CDR3aa: CASSLGQNTEAFF

v_gene: TRBV11-2
abundance: few
j_gene: TRBJ2-3
d_gene: TRBD2
CDR3nt: TGTGCCAGCAGCTTATTTAGCGGGAGATTGGATACGCAGTATTTT
CDR3aa: CASSLFSGRLDTQYF

v_gene: TRBV7-9
abundance: .
j_gene: TRBJ2-5
d_gene: .
CDR3nt: TGTTCCAGCAGCTTAGGACAGTCCCAAGAGACCCAGTACTTC
CDR3aa: CSSSLGQSQETQYF